The next 18 T cell receptor beta chains were all read from a single sample in a study of neurological immune-mediated disorders. Each CDR3 protein is one row after TCRdb ran MiXCR on the 5' RACE reads. The profile shows around 70,000 distinct CDR3 sequences, less than 5.5% of them singletons. Sequencing used PBMCs. These receptor sequences come from a woman in her 30s with multiple sclerosis.

This clonotype was observed many times. V usage is TRBV24-1 and J usage is TRBJ1-2, with unresolved D. The CDR3 runs 13 residues. Trimming took off 5 bases at V and 3 bases at J, with 9 bases between the two ends. The germline V gene has CDR1 KGHDR and CDR2 SFDVKD. The CDR3 here is CATSAHRDYGYTF. The DNA of the CDR3 is TGTGCCACCAGTGCGCACCGAGACTATGGCTACACCTTC.

This clonotype was seen a few times. The chain is built from TRBV10-3 and TRBJ2-1, with 9 bases lining up with TRBD1. The CDR3 totals 15 residues. CDR1 and CDR2 from the germline V gene are ENHRY and SYGVKD. With 6 bases clipped from V and 9 bases from J, the junction kept 12 bases outside the gene matches. CDR3 sequence: CAIRPDRGTLFEQFF. The DNA of the CDR3 is TGTGCCATCAGACCAGACAGGGGGACTCTGTTTGAGCAGTTCTTC.

The gene calls are TRBV6-1 and TRBJ2-5; D gene unclear. With 1 base removed from V and 5 bases from J, the gap between germline ends came to 11 bases. The CDR3 is made up of 14 amino acids. Germline CDR1 and CDR2: MNHNS and SASEGT. The chain's CDR3 is CASSEGTHGETQYF. The CDR3 DNA reads TGTGCCAGCAGTGAAGGTACCCACGGGGAGACCCAGTACTTC.

This clonotype has ten or more counts. CDR3: CASSDDRGLYEQYF. Here the CDR3 DNA reads TGCGCCAGCAGCGACGACAGGGGACTCTACGAGCAGTACTTC. The J gene is TRBJ2-7, the V gene TRBV5-1, with 8 bases lining up with TRBD1. CDR1 is SGHRS and CDR2 is YFSETQ in the germline V gene. With 4 bases clipped from V and 3 bases from J, the junction kept 6 bases outside the gene matches. This CDR3 contains 14 residues. Drawing the rest from reference TRBV5-1 and TRBJ2-7, the complete variable domain is KAGVTQTPRYLIKTRGQQVTLSCSPISGHRSVSWYQQTPGQGLQFLFEYFSETQRNKGNFPGRFSGRQFSNSRSEMNVSTLELGDSALYLCASSDDRGLYEQYFGPGTRLTVT.

This clonotype was recorded at least ten times. The chain uses TRBV28 and TRBJ1-2; no reliable D call. Trimming left V 2 bases short and J 0 bases short, with 16 bases between. The V gene's germline CDR1 is MDHEN and CDR2 SYDVKM. The CDR3 extends over 17 amino acids. CDR3 sequence: CASSLVGRSLTNYGYTF. The CDR3 bases are TGTGCCAGCAGTTTAGTCGGACGGAGCTTAACTAACTATGGCTACACCTTC.

This clonotype has only a few counts. This could be a read error, since a much larger clone is one nucleotide away. The chain has TRBV6-6 and TRBJ1-2; tentatively, D is TRBD1 (6 bases). The length of the CDR3 is 11 residues. Trimming left V 5 bases short and J 9 bases short, with 10 bases between. Germline V lookup: CDR1 MNHNY, CDR2 SVGAGI (reference sequence). The CDR3 reads CASSNRDSYTF. The CDR3 DNA follows: TGTGCCAGCAGTAACCGGGACAGCTACACCTTC.

The chain recombines TRBV29-1 with TRBJ1-1, with unresolved D. The CDR3 has 11 residues. The V gene's germline CDR1 is SQVTM and CDR2 ANQGSEA. The V end lost 6 bases, the J end lost 0 bases, and 5 bases lay between the germline ends. CDR3 coding DNA: TGCAGCGTCCGGGTGAACACTGAAGCTTTCTTT. Protein sequence: CSVRVNTEAFF.

This clonotype has only a few counts. The V gene is TRBV7-9, the J gene TRBJ2-7; D is uncertain. CDR1 and CDR2 (germline): SEHNR, FQNEAQ (reference sequence). The CDR3 is made up of 13 amino acids. V was shortened by 2 bases and J by 5 bases, with 10 bases between the two germline ends. The CDR3 reads CASSLTGSHEQYF. The CDR3 DNA reads as TGTGCCAGCAGCTTAACCGGGTCTCACGAGCAGTACTTC.

Notes on this clonotype: Since a much larger clone is just one base distant, this may be a read error. The CDR3 end shows no conserved phenylalanine or tryptophan, and so a read error is likely. V usage is TRBV5-6 and J usage is TRBJ2-3; D uncertain. V was pared by 6 bases and J by 3 bases, with 8 bases between. From germline, CDR1 is SGHDT and CDR2 YYEEEE. The CDR3 length is 12 residues. The CDR3 here is CASISATDTQYI. Written as DNA, the CDR3 is TGTGCCAGCATCTCGGCAACAGATACGCAGTATATT.

This clonotype has at least ten counts. V gene TRBV21-1 combines with J gene TRBJ2-1. TRBV21-1 is given as a pseudogene. The CDR3 covers 13 residues. CDR3 DNA sequence: TGTGCCAGCCCACTCGAACCCTACAATGAGCAGTTCTTC. This translates into CASPLEPYNEQFF.

To note about this clonotype: A much bigger clone sits one base away, suggesting this may be a read error. V and J are TRBV3-1 and TRBJ2-5, with D hard to call. Per the germline V gene, CDR1 is LGHDT and CDR2 is YNNKEL (reference sequence). There are 10 residues in the CDR3. CDR3 region: CVSSRETQYF. The CDR3 coding sequence is TGTGTCAGCAGCCGAGAGACCCAGTACTTC.

At least ten counts were recorded for this clonotype. The chain recombines TRBV20-1 with TRBJ1-2, with a tentative D call TRBD1 (5 bases). With 3 bases removed from V and 8 bases from J, the gap between germline ends came to 16 bases. Germline CDR1 and CDR2: DFQATT and SNEGSKA (reference sequence). The CDR3 contains 13 residues. This chain's CDR3 is CSARPGPRGGYTF. The CDR3 coding sequence is TGCAGTGCTAGGCCGGGCCCTCGGGGCGGCTACACCTTC.

In its sample, this clonotype was seen many times. The J gene is TRBJ2-1, the V gene TRBV7-6; D gene ambiguous. Per the germline V gene, CDR1 is SGHVS and CDR2 is FNYEAQ. The CDR3 loop spans 14 amino acids. V was shortened by 5 bases and J by 2 bases, with 10 bases between the two germline ends. This CDR3 reads CASSQTGTYNEQFF. CDR3 in DNA: TGTGCCAGCAGCCAGACGGGCACCTACAATGAGCAGTTCTTC.

This clonotype has a count of ten or more. The chain combines TRBV20-1 with TRBJ2-1; D unresolved. Trimming removed 0 bases at V and 3 bases at J, with 15 bases between. The CDR3 covers 16 residues. Germline V gives CDR1 DFQATT, CDR2 SNEGSKA (reference sequence). The CDR3 nucleotides read TGCAGTGCTAGAGATGTCGGCCCGGCGGACTACAATGAGCAGTTCTTC. It encodes CSARDVGPADYNEQFF.

This clonotype was observed many times. This chain joins TRBV20-1 and TRBJ1-1, with D possibly matching TRBD1 (5 bases). Germline V gene data show CDR1 as DFQATT and CDR2 as SNEGSKA (reference sequence). V was shortened by 2 bases and J by 1 base, with 11 bases between the two germline ends. The CDR3 extends over 14 amino acids. CDR3 residues: CSARMTVPNTEAFF. In DNA form, the CDR3 reads TGCAGTGCTAGAATGACAGTCCCGAACACTGAAGCTTTCTTT.

This clonotype showed up many times. This chain uses TRBV7-2 with TRBJ2-1; D is perhaps TRBD2 (5 bases). Germline values: CDR1 SGHTA, CDR2 FQGNSA. Trimming removed 0 bases at V and 4 bases at J, with 10 bases between. This CDR3 is 15 amino acids long. CDR3 region: CASSLASTGYNEQFF. The DNA for the CDR3 is TGTGCCAGCAGCTTAGCCTCGACGGGATACAATGAGCAGTTCTTC.

This clonotype was detected many times. The chain uses TRBV3-1 and TRBJ2-7; TRBD1 aligns across 9 bases. Germline V gene lookup returns CDR1 LGHDT and CDR2 YNNKEL (reference sequence). The CDR3 loop spans 15 amino acids. The V and J ends lost 4 bases and 2 bases, in that order; junction bases with no gene match: 6. In DNA form, the CDR3 reads TGTGCCAGCAGCCGAGCCGGGACAGGGCCCTACGAGCAGTACTTC. This encodes CASSRAGTGPYEQYF.

This sequence joins TRBV5-1 and TRBJ2-4; the D gene is possibly TRBD2 (5 bases). Germline loops: CDR1 SGHRS, CDR2 YFSETQ. There are 14 residues in the CDR3. V was clipped by 2 bases and J by 1 base, with 7 bases between them. The CDR3 region is CASSFGEAKNIQYF. In nucleotides, the CDR3 is TGCGCCAGCAGCTTCGGGGAGGCCAAAAACATTCAGTACTTC.